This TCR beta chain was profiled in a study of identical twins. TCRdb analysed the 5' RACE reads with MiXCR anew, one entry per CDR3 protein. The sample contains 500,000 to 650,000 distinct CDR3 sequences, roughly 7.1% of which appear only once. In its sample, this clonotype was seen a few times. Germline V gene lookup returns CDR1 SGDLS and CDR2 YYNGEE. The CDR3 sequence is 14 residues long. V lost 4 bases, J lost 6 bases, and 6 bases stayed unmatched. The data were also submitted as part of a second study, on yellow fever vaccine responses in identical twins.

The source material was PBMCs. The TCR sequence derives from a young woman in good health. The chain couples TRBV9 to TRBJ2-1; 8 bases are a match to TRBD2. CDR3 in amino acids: CASSPGTSFNEQFF. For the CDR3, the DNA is TGTGCCAGCAGCCCTGGGACTAGTTTCAATGAGCAGTTCTTC.